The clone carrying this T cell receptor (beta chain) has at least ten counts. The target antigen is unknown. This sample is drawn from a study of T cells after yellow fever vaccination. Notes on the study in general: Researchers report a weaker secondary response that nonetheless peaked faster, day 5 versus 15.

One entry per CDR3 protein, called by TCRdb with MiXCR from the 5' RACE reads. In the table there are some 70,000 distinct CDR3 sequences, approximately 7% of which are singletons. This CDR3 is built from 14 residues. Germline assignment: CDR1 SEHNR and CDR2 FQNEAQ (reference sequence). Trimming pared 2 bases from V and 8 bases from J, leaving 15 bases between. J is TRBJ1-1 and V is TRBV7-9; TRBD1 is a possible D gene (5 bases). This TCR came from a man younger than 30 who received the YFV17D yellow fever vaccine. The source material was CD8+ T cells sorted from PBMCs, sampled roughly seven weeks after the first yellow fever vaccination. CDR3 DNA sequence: TGTGCCAGCAGCTTAAGTGAGAACAGGAGAGAAGCTTTCTTT. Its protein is CASSLSENRREAFF.